The present entry profiles one TCR beta chain with its context. No antigen is known for it. Isolation of CD4+ naive, central memory, regulatory and stem cell-like memory cells was achieved by sorting via CD45RO/CCR7/CD25/CD127/CD95/CD27. Reverse transcription of all isolated RNA meant that expressed TCRB transcripts were sequenced. The method was immunoSEQ multiplex PCR; TCRdb's version includes in-frame clones alone and lacks a portion of them. The sample lists more than 250,000 clones, around 20% occurring once. Trimming took 11 bases from V and 3 from J, leaving 13 bases between them. This CDR3 is built from 12 residues. Germline V gene lookup returns CDR1 SEHNR and CDR2 FQNEAQ (reference sequence). This entry comes from a study of beta chain features in type 1 diabetes. Points from the study as a whole: Equally in patients and controls, PCR might preferentially amplify shorter templates. Among all four CD4+ subsets, Type 1 diabetes patients had TCRB CDR3s that were moderately but significantly shorter. Within the patient group, naive, central memory and Treg TCRB repertoires appeared more similar to each other than within healthy donors. Overrepresentation of cells with high TCR expression could result from cDNA sequencing.

This clonotype was obtained from a woman in her thirties or forties with type 1 diabetes. J is TRBJ1-2 and V is TRBV7-9; no firm D call. Material for sequencing was naive CD4+ T cells from blood. CDR3 nucleotide sequence: TGTGCCCTTCAGGCCCTGTACTATGGCTACACCTTC. This translates into CALQALYYGYTF.